Sequencing of this T cell receptor (beta chain) was carried out in a study of beta chain features in type 1 diabetes. Study-wide context: Comparable age, gender and cell yields were observed in patients relative to healthy donors.

Study-level points and caveats: Overrepresentation of cells with high TCR expression could result from cDNA sequencing. Moderate yet significant TCRB CDR3 shortening was seen in Type 1 diabetes patients in all four CD4+ subsets. At VDJ recombination sites, type 1 diabetes patients had fewer insertions and more deleted nucleotides.

The V segment lost 9 bases and the J segment 4 bases; nucleotides outside the gene matches: 6. Germline lookup yields CDR1 LNHDA and CDR2 SQIVND (reference sequence). The CDR3 spans 14 residues. This clone showed up just a few times. Its target is not known. CD4+ naive, central memory, regulatory and stem cell-like memory subsets were isolated by sorting on CD45RO/CCR7/CD25/CD127/CD95/CD27. The whole isolated RNA underwent reverse transcription, so sequencing captured expressed TCRB transcripts. Clones were sequenced by immunoSEQ multiplex PCR, and TCRdb holds only the in-frame ones, with some missing. The data show roughly 340,000 clones, about 13% seen once.

The chain combines TRBV19 with TRBJ2-3, with TRBD2 matching over 11 bases. The sample consisted of naive CD4+ T cells from blood. The receptor was derived from a woman younger than 30 with type 1 diabetes. The CDR3 DNA follows: TGTGCCAGCCGTAGCGGGAGGGGACCAGATACGCAGTATTTT. The encoded protein is CASRSGRGPDTQYF.